Listed here are 8 T cell receptor beta chains from one sample, sequenced in a study of blood T cell repertoires in COVID-19. The method was immunoSEQ multiplex PCR; TCRdb's version includes in-frame clones alone and lacks a portion of them. The sample holds around 300,000 clones, around 87% seen once. Specimen: PBMCs or T cells enriched from blood (not recorded which). These receptors originate from a woman younger than 35 who had recovered from COVID-19.

The chain carries TRBV19 and TRBJ2-1, with D perhaps matching TRBD1 (7 bases). Trimming took 4 bases from V and 9 from J, leaving 16 bases between them. The germline V gene has CDR1 LNHDA and CDR2 SQIVND (reference sequence). This CDR3 is built from 14 residues. The CDR3: CASSSGASGGEQFF. In DNA, the CDR3 is TGTGCCAGTAGTAGCGGGGCGTCAGGGGGTGAGCAGTTCTTC.

The V gene is TRBV9, the J gene TRBJ2-2, with 8 bases aligning to TRBD2. Losses at the gene ends were 3 bases for V and 0 bases for J; bases not matched to a gene: 1. There are 15 residues in the CDR3. Germline assignment: CDR1 SGDLS and CDR2 YYNGEE. In DNA, the CDR3 is TGTGCCAGCAGCGGTAGCGGGGCGAACACCGGGGAGCTGTTTTTT. As protein: CASSGSGANTGELFF. The full variable domain, in which reference TRBV9 and TRBJ2-2 provide the parts outside the CDR3, is DSGVTQTPKHLITATGQRVTLRCSPRSGDLSVYWYQQSLDQGLQFLIQYYNGEERAKGNILERFSAQQFPDLHSELNLSSLELGDSALYFCASSGSGANTGELFFGEGSRLTVL.

This clone was counted a few times. The genes are TRBV6-6 and TRBJ1-4; D gene uncertain. CDR3 length: 13 residues. Trimming shortened V by 10 bases and J by 7 bases, and 16 bases separated the two germline ends. Germline V gives CDR1 MNHNY, CDR2 SVGAGI (reference sequence). The CDR3 DNA reads as TGTGCCACGCTAGCCCGAGAGGGTGAAAAACTGTTTTTT. The encoded protein is CATLAREGEKLFF.

This rearrangement joins TRBV15 to TRBJ2-1; tentatively, D is TRBD2 (6 bases). Germline loops: CDR1 LNHNV, CDR2 YYDKDF (reference sequence). Trimming took off 7 bases at V and 7 bases at J, with 11 bases between the two ends. The CDR3 totals 12 residues. CDR3 nucleotides: TGTGCCACCACCGGGGGAGAGAATGAGCAGTTCTTC. Translating gives CATTGGENEQFF.

In this sample, this clone turned up a few times. The J gene is TRBJ2-5, the V gene TRBV19; 8 nucleotides align to TRBD1. From germline, CDR1 is LNHDA and CDR2 SQIVND (reference sequence). The CDR3 has 13 residues. Germline trimming cut 6 bases from V and 5 bases from J; bases unmatched to any gene: 5. The CDR3 DNA reads as TGTGCCAGTAGCCCGACAGGGGTGGAGACCCAGTACTTC. It translates to CASSPTGVETQYF.

The rearrangement links TRBV19 to TRBJ2-1; 15 bases agree with TRBD2. Germline V gene lookup returns CDR1 LNHDA and CDR2 SQIVND (reference sequence). The CDR3 spans 16 residues. V lost 6 bases to trimming and J lost 8 bases; unmatched junction nucleotides: 8. CDR3 sequence reads: CASSLTGTSGGYEQFF. For the CDR3, the DNA is TGTGCCAGTAGCCTCACCGGGACTAGCGGGGGGTATGAGCAGTTCTTC. The variable domain in full, with the rest retrieved from reference TRBV19 and TRBJ2-1, is DGGITQSPKYLFRKEGQNVTLSCEQNLNHDAMYWYRQDPGQGLRLIYYSQIVNDFQKGDIAEGYSVSREKKESFPLTVTSAQKNPTAFYLCASSLTGTSGGYEQFFGPGTRLTVL.

V is TRBV5-1 and J is TRBJ2-2; D is undetermined. CDR3 length equals 13 residues. V gave up 7 bases and J gave up 3 bases, with 10 bases separating them. CDR1 is SGHRS, CDR2 YFSETQ, per germline. The CDR3 sequence: CASSEDYTGELFF. CDR3 nucleotides: TGCGCCAGCTCCGAAGACTACACCGGGGAGCTGTTTTTT.

The V gene is TRBV5-4, the J gene TRBJ1-1; 7 bases are shared with TRBD1. CDR1 is SGHNT, CDR2 YYREEE, per germline (reference sequence). Trimming removed 1 base from V and 0 bases from J; junction bases left unmatched: 3. The CDR3 contains 15 residues. The CDR3 protein is CASSLLQGMNTEAFF. The CDR3 DNA is TGTGCCAGCAGCTTGTTACAGGGGATGAACACTGAAGCTTTCTTT.